This T cell receptor (beta chain) was sequenced in a study of human T cells and chemical hapten exposure. General study findings and limits: No change in TCRs above 1 in 1000 frequency was produced by DPC sensitization.

From germline, CDR1 is SGDLS and CDR2 YYNGEE. The CDR3 length is 14 residues. The V end was cut by 6 bases, the J end by 8 bases, with 18 bases between. The study's library attached unique molecular identifiers to single cDNA molecules. In the original workflow: Sample-level TCR yields exhibited a median of approximately 88,000, with a range of roughly 20,000 to 700,000. TCRdb ran MiXCR on the reads and lists one entry per CDR3 protein. These V and J calls originate from TCRdb's pipeline instead of the authors' own analysis. This table has about 120,000 distinct CDR3 sequences, over 6.5% appearing once. Total RNA was isolated from whole blood that had not been fractionated. This clonotype was seen only a few times. What it recognizes is unknown.

This receptor was identified in a human donor in good health. Some clones in this sample may be carry-over from other donors' samples. The sequencing sample was made of whole blood. The V gene is TRBV9, the J gene TRBJ2-1; D may be TRBD1 or TRBD2 (7 bases each). This chain's CDR3 is CASTRQGGGDEQFF. CDR3 in DNA: TGTGCCAGCACCCGCCAGGGGGGGGGAGATGAGCAGTTCTTC.